This entry is about one T cell receptor beta chain. Its antigen is not known. V lost 1 base, J lost 4 bases, and 9 bases stayed unmatched. Germline-derived CDR1 and CDR2 are SEHNR and FQNEAQ (reference sequence). The CDR3 has 17 amino acids. This sample is part of a study of ipilimumab plus nivolumab after autologous stem cell transplantation. Study-level information: Median doses per patient: a few ipilimumab, 7 to 9 nivolumab. The DLBCL group included primary refractory and relapsed cases.

Ipilimumab, 1 mg/kg, started 14 to 28 days after autologous transplant. Clones were sequenced by immunoSEQ multiplex PCR, and TCRdb holds only the in-frame ones, with some missing. Seen here are tens of thousands of clones, roughly 84% observed once, and the top ten hold 5.2%. Findings and caveats of the study: Authors suggest TCR repertoire, Treg phenotype and gut microbiota support further study.

V gene TRBV7-9 combines with J gene TRBJ2-1; TRBD2 matches 8 bases. This sample comprised PBMCs, obtained in a trial of ipilimumab plus nivolumab as post-transplant consolidation. The receptor was isolated from a male donor with diffuse large B-cell lymphoma. The CDR3 DNA is TGTGCCAGCAGCTTAGGTGAGGGACTAGGCCCGTACAATGAGCAGTTCTTC. Residues: CASSLGEGLGPYNEQFF.